This T cell receptor beta chain was observed in a study of shared clonotypes between healthy human individuals (TCRdb year 2020). Turning to the overall study: Two women and a few men aged 18 to 49 years were included in the cohort. To estimate repertoire size and how much clonotype sharing occurs between individuals, the study deeply sequenced the blood TCR repertoires of five healthy adults. Libraries were prepared and TCR repertoires were sequenced by different laboratories using diverse techniques, in order to increase sequencing depth and limit assay-specific biases. Per donor, leukapheresis produced somewhere between about 0.8 and 9 billion PBMCs.

Healthy HIV-negative adults with no recently reported acute infections or vaccinations were included as donors. All donors were Caucasian adults living in Nashville, Tennessee, USA. For unsorted samples, tens of millions of PBMCs were counted and genomic DNA was extracted with the QIAamp DNA Blood Mini kit. After blood collection by leukapheresis, PBMCs were isolated using Ficoll-Histopaque density gradient centrifugation and then cryopreserved in the vapor phase of liquid nitrogen. CDR1 and CDR2, looked up from the germline V gene, are SGHTA and FQGNSA. V is reduced by 5 bases and J by 2 bases, leaving a spacing of 10 bases between them. The CDR3 sequence holds 13 residues, the cysteine and phenylalanine included. Of all the DNA, just the CDR3 is kept, 39 bases in frame from base 1. The investigation overall reported the following: Based on pairwise subsampling, the degree of clonotype sharing among donors was expected to be affected by sequencing depth. Sampling was restricted to blood, and TCR repertoires in tissues likely differ from the TCR repertoires found in blood. Because the study included a small number of donors, the genetic and exposure-history diversity represented was limited.

In this sample, this clone turned up a few times. Its target antigen remains unknown. No much larger clone exists at a distance of one base, and base qualities are not known. TCR CDR3 regions were amplified from genomic DNA by multiplex PCR using the deep immunoSEQ assay. For each cell subset, the extracted genomic DNA was distributed evenly across all wells of several immunoSEQ 96-well plates, and each plate served as one replicate. For unsorted PBMC, roughly 0.3 ug genomic DNA, equal to approximately 30,000 T cell genomes, was loaded into each replicate PCR. Ten immunoSEQ deep assay plates were used to sequence the unsorted PBMC genomic DNA. Purified libraries were measured with a Qubit 3.0 fluorometer, size-checked on a Bioanalyzer 2100, and measured again with the KAPA Library Quantification kit. Each immunoSEQ 96-well plate was sequenced on its own single-read 150-cycle Illumina NextSeq 550 flow cell. Concerning the study's data processing: Because only junctional sequences without quality scores were contained in the immunoSEQ output, filtering matching that applied to full-length reads could not be performed. Sequences were annotated with PyIR, a Python wrapper for IgBLAST v1.9, using IMGT germline references to assign V/J genes and CDR3. Any read was removed if the V/J assignment was weak (E-value above 1e-6), the CDR3 was missing, or the read contained stop codons, out-of-frame junctions, or ambiguous translated residues. V3J clonotypes were defined as sequences sharing the same inferred V gene, J gene, and CDR3 amino acid sequence. The percentage overlap between two repertoires was calculated by dividing the number of shared unique clonotypes by the size of the smaller repertoire. Richness of each repertoire was evaluated using RTK rarefaction, the Chao1 estimator, and Recon v2.1 estimates of unobserved clonotypes. Drawn from immuneACCESS, this table holds only the in-frame rearrangements with V and J called that TCRdb kept. Clones are partly lost; checked studies trace under half to an unresolved V gene and leave the rest unexplained. V, J and clone size reflect that table, while D and trimming were determined from the DNA. Present in this sample are around 500,000 clones, around four fifths of which were seen just once. Around 12% of the sample goes to the ten largest clones.

Sequenced input: PBMCs. This sequence originates from a woman in her thirties or forties in good health. Some clones in this sample may be carry-over from other donors' samples. The sequence joins TRBV7-2 to TRBJ2-7; no confident D gene assignment can be made. CDR3 region: CASSLRLAYEQYF. The nucleotide sequence is given as TGTGCCAGCAGCCTCCGGCTAGCCTACGAGCAGTACTTC.